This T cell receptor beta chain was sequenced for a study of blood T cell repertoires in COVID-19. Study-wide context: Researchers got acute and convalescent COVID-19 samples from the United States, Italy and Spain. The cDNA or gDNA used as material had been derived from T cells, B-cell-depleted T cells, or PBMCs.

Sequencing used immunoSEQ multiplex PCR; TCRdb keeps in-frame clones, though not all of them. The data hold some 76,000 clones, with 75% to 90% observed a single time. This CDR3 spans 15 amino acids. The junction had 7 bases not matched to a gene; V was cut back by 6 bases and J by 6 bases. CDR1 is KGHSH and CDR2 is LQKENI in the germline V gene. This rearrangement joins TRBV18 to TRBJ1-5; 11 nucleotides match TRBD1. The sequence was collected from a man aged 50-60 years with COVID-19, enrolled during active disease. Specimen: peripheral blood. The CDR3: CASSPDRGLIQPQHF. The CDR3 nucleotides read TGTGCCAGCTCTCCGGACAGGGGGCTCATTCAGCCCCAGCATTTT.